Below, 30 T cell receptor beta chains from the same sample are listed, as sequenced in a study of T cell responses to AZD1222 COVID-19 vaccine. TCRdb keeps only in-frame clones here, not all; method: immunoSEQ multiplex PCR. The table has approximately 160,000 clones, 85% to 95% seen once. The material sequenced was peripheral blood, taken on day 0 of AZD1222 vaccination. The receptors stem from an adult in good health.

The chain combines TRBV30 with TRBJ2-7; 8 bases line up with TRBD1. J was trimmed by 4 bases and V by 5 bases; bases with no gene match: 10. The CDR3 totals 14 residues. Germline values: CDR1 GTSNPN, CDR2 SVGIG (reference sequence). The CDR3 DNA reads as TGTGCCTGGGGTCCAGGGGGCGTGAGGTACGAGCAGTACTTC. It is translated as CAWGPGGVRYEQYF.

The chain has TRBV24-1 and TRBJ2-1, with D possibly TRBD2 on 6 matching bases. Germline lookup yields CDR1 KGHDR and CDR2 SFDVKD. The CDR3 runs 13 residues. Trimming took 9 bases from V and 6 from J, leaving 14 bases between them. Written as DNA, the CDR3 is TGTGCCACCGGGGGGTTCTCCCGCAATGAGCAGTTCTTC. Its protein is CATGGFSRNEQFF.

V usage is TRBV7-9 and J usage is TRBJ2-7; 8 bases line up with TRBD2. Germline loops: CDR1 SEHNR, CDR2 FQNEAQ (reference sequence). Trimming at V came to 3 bases and at J to 0 bases, leaving 4 bases not matched to a gene. The CDR3 length is 15 residues. Here the CDR3 DNA reads TGTGCCAGCAGCTTGGGCGGGGGGATCTCCTACGAGCAGTACTTC. It is translated as CASSLGGGISYEQYF. Full variable domain (missing parts from reference TRBV7-9 and TRBJ2-7): DTGVSQNPRHKITKRGQNVTFRCDPISEHNRLYWYRQTLGQGPEFLTYFQNEAQLEKSRLLSDRFSAERPKGSFSTLEIQRTEQGDSAMYLCASSLGGGISYEQYFGPGTRLTVT.

The V and J genes are TRBV19 and TRBJ2-2; 9 bases fit TRBD2. Germline CDR1 reads LNHDA; CDR2 reads SQIVND (reference sequence). Unmatched junction bases numbered 14, after V lost 5 bases and J lost 1 base. The CDR3 loop spans 19 amino acids. DNA of the CDR3: TGTGCCAGTAGTGTCCACCGGTGGAGCGGGGGGTTGAACACCGGGGAGCTGTTTTTT. It codes for CASSVHRWSGGLNTGELFF.

The rearrangement uses TRBV6-6 and TRBJ2-1, with unresolved D. This CDR3 has 15 amino acids. CDR1 is MNHNY and CDR2 is SVGAGI in the germline V gene (reference sequence). V lost 1 base and J lost 7, with 14 bases in between. The CDR3 nucleotides are TGTGCCAGCAGTTACTGGTGGCCTCCGAGGAATGAGCAGTTCTTC. Translation: CASSYWWPPRNEQFF.

In DNA, the CDR3 is TGTGCCTGGAGCTCGACAGGGAACACTGAAGCTTTCTTT. Its protein is CAWSSTGNTEAFF. This chain uses TRBV30 with TRBJ1-1, with D possibly being TRBD1 (6 bases). With 3 bases removed from V and 1 base from J, the gap between germline ends came to 9 bases. Germline-derived CDR1 and CDR2 are GTSNPN and SVGIG (reference sequence). The CDR3 consists of 13 residues.

This chain joins TRBV5-1 and TRBJ1-4, with TRBD1 as a possible D gene (5 bases). This CDR3 has 14 amino acids. CDR1 and CDR2 from the germline V gene are SGHRS and YFSETQ. V was cut by 2 bases and J by 5 bases, with 10 bases left in between. The CDR3, as DNA: TGCGCCAGCAGCTTCCTCGGGACGAATGAAAAACTGTTTTTT. Protein product: CASSFLGTNEKLFF.

The V gene is TRBV12-3 or TRBV12-4, the J gene TRBJ1-5; D ambiguous. The CDR3 extends over 13 amino acids. The V gene lost 3 bases and the J gene lost 7 bases, with 10 bases spanning the gap. In nucleotides, the CDR3 is TGTGCCAGCAGTTTTCACACGGGGCAGCCCCAGCATTTT. Its protein is CASSFHTGQPQHF.

The chain carries TRBV10-3 and TRBJ1-5, with D perhaps matching TRBD1 (6 bases). Germline CDR1 reads ENHRY; CDR2 reads SYGVKD. Trimming took off 1 base at V and 9 bases at J, with 7 bases between the two ends. This CDR3 has 12 residues. CDR3 loop: CAISELQGPQHF. The CDR3 DNA is TGTGCCATCAGTGAGTTACAGGGGCCCCAGCATTTT.

V usage is TRBV15 and J usage is TRBJ1-5, with a weak D call TRBD1 (5 bases). With 1 base removed from V and 0 bases from J, the gap between germline ends came to 13 bases. The CDR3 consists of 17 residues. The germline V gene encodes CDR1 LNHNV and CDR2 YYDKDF (reference sequence). CDR3 DNA: TGTGCCACCAGCAGAGTTAGGGGCGAATATAGCAATCAGCCCCAGCATTTT. It is translated as CATSRVRGEYSNQPQHF. Combining the CDR3 with reference TRBV15 and TRBJ1-5 gives the whole variable domain DAMVIQNPRYQVTQFGKPVTLSCSQTLNHNVMYWYQQKSSQAPKLLFHYYDKDFNNEADTPDNFQSRRPNTSFCFLDIRSPGLGDTAMYLCATSRVRGEYSNQPQHFGDGTRLSIL.

The rearrangement joins TRBV3-1 (or the pseudogene TRBV3-2) to TRBJ1-5, with D perhaps TRBD1 (6 bases). V dropped 2 bases and J dropped 2 bases, with 16 bases sitting between them. The CDR3 is made up of 17 amino acids. Looked up from germline, CDR1 is LGHDT and CDR2 is YNNKEL (reference sequence). The CDR3 DNA is TGTGCCAGCAGCCAAAGGGGGGTAGGGTTGGGCAATCAGCCCCAGCATTTT. This codes for CASSQRGVGLGNQPQHF.

V gene TRBV9 combines with J gene TRBJ1-2; TRBD1 aligns across 8 bases. The germline V gene has CDR1 SGDLS and CDR2 YYNGEE. CDR3 size: 15 residues. The trim removed 4 bases at V and 3 bases at J, leaving 8 bases unmatched. The chain's CDR3 is CASSPRQGLDYGYTF. The CDR3 DNA sequence: TGTGCCAGCAGCCCCCGACAGGGGCTTGACTATGGCTACACCTTC.

The chain combines TRBV15 with TRBJ1-4; TRBD1 aligns across 8 bases. Per germline, CDR1 LNHNV and CDR2 YYDKDF (reference sequence). There are 15 residues in the CDR3. V shed 4 bases and J 3 bases; nucleotides not matched to a gene: 4. The CDR3 sequence is CATSNGQGPNEKLFF. The CDR3 DNA sequence: TGTGCCACCAGCAACGGACAGGGACCTAATGAAAAACTGTTTTTT. Looking up the rest from reference TRBV15 and TRBJ1-4 gives the full variable domain: DAMVIQNPRYQVTQFGKPVTLSCSQTLNHNVMYWYQQKSSQAPKLLFHYYDKDFNNEADTPDNFQSRRPNTSFCFLDIRSPGLGDTAMYLCATSNGQGPNEKLFFGSGTQLSVL.

The chain uses TRBV6-5 and TRBJ2-3, with unresolved D. The ends were cut back, 8 bases at V and 1 base at J, with 13 bases in the middle. The CDR3 consists of 14 residues. Germline values: CDR1 MNHEY, CDR2 SVGAGI. The CDR3 here is CASSPGEGTDTQYF. The CDR3, as DNA: TGTGCCAGCTCCCCAGGAGAGGGCACAGATACGCAGTATTTT.

The chain carries TRBV9 and TRBJ2-1; weak D call: TRBD1 (5 bases). The CDR3 has 14 residues. Germline lookup yields CDR1 SGDLS and CDR2 YYNGEE. Trimming took 3 bases from V and 9 from J, leaving 16 bases between them. The CDR3 region has the DNA TGTGCCAGCAGCGCTCTTCCCCTGGGGCCTGAGCAGTTCTTC. This gives the protein CASSALPLGPEQFF.

V and J are TRBV28 and TRBJ1-5; D is unclear. Germline CDR1 MDHEN, CDR2 SYDVKM. V was shortened by 5 bases and J by 7 bases, with 6 bases between the two germline ends. The CDR3 has 11 residues. The CDR3 DNA sequence: TGTGCCAGCAGTGTAAGGCAGCCCCAGCATTTT. Its translation: CASSVRQPQHF.

The chain couples TRBV7-6 to TRBJ1-3, with a weak D call TRBD1 (5 bases). The CDR3 is 16 residues long. V was pared by 5 bases and J by 4 bases, with 18 bases between. CDR1 and CDR2 (germline): SGHVS, FNYEAQ. DNA of the CDR3: TGTGCCAGCAGCCCTGGAGGATTCAGGGCCGGAAACACCATATATTTT. This sequence encodes CASSPGGFRAGNTIYF.

This chain connects TRBV6-1 to TRBJ1-1; no firm D call. Trimming left V 3 bases short and J 11 bases short, with 13 bases between. The germline gives CDR1 MNHNS, CDR2 SASEGT. The CDR3 has 12 residues. CDR3 sequence (DNA): TGTGCCAGCAGTGAGGCCAGGTATTCTGCTTTCTTT. This encodes CASSEARYSAFF.

The chain links TRBV7-8 to TRBJ1-2; unclear D gene. The CDR3 contains 16 residues. The V gene lost 3 bases and the J gene lost 0 bases, with 14 bases spanning the gap. Germline loops: CDR1 SGHVS, CDR2 FQNEAQ. CDR3: CASSFVGSGANYGYTF. CDR3 in DNA: TGTGCCAGCAGCTTTGTTGGATCAGGAGCTAACTATGGCTACACCTTC.

The V call is TRBV11-2, the J call TRBJ1-1, with 10 bases that match TRBD1. V was clipped by 0 bases and J by 10 bases; unmatched bases: 5. This CDR3 contains 14 residues. Germline CDR1 SGHAT, CDR2 FQNNGV. CDR3 protein: CASSLEGTGDGAFF. The CDR3 DNA sequence: TGTGCCAGCAGCTTAGAAGGGACAGGGGACGGAGCTTTCTTT.

This chain uses TRBV29-1 with TRBJ2-4; no clear D. The V gene's germline CDR1 is SQVTM and CDR2 ANQGSEA. CDR3 size: 10 residues. V lost 4 bases, J lost 8 bases, and 6 bases lay in between. In nucleotides, the CDR3 is TGCAGCGTTGGTTTGGACATTCAGTACTTC. It encodes CSVGLDIQYF.

The CDR3 DNA sequence: TGTGCCAGCAGCCAGGATTTCGGGATCTACGAGCAGTACTTC. Its translation: CASSQDFGIYEQYF. The chain links TRBV14 to TRBJ2-7; possibly TRBD2 for D (5 bases). The germline CDR1 and CDR2 sequences are SGHDN and FVKESK. V lost 3 bases to trimming and J lost 3 bases, with 12 bases between them. This CDR3 region has 14 residues.

The J gene is TRBJ1-6, the V gene TRBV7-9; tentative D call: TRBD1 (5 bases). The CDR3 sequence is 13 residues long. Trimming removed 11 bases from V and 4 bases from J, with 12 bases in between. Germline V CDR1 and CDR2: SEHNR, FQNEAQ (reference sequence). Here the CDR3 reads CAGVGDYNSPLHF. For the CDR3, the DNA is TGTGCCGGGGTGGGGGATTATAATTCACCCCTCCACTTT.

The gene calls are TRBV27 and TRBJ2-7; the D call may be TRBD1 or TRBD2 (5 bases each). Germline CDR1 MNHEY, CDR2 SMNVEV (reference sequence). This CDR3 comprises 13 residues. Trimming removed 4 bases at V and 3 bases at J, with 10 bases between. The CDR3 bases are TGTGCCAGCAGTTCCGGGGCAAGCTACGAGCAGTACTTC. This sequence encodes CASSSGASYEQYF.

This sequence joins TRBV3-1 (or the pseudogene TRBV3-2) and TRBJ1-1, with TRBD1 matching over 9 bases. This CDR3 contains 16 residues. V trimming: 2 bases; J trimming: 4 bases; junction bases outside the gene matches: 8. Per germline, CDR1 LGHDT and CDR2 YNNKEL (reference sequence). The CDR3 DNA sequence: TGTGCCAGCAGCCAAAGTTGGGGGGGACAGGGCACTGAAGCTTTCTTT. Protein sequence: CASSQSWGGQGTEAFF.

The genes are TRBV2 and TRBJ1-5; tentative D call: TRBD1 (6 bases). CDR1 SNHLY and CDR2 FYNNEI come from the germline V gene. V lost 8 bases to trimming and J lost 2 bases, with 7 bases between them. The CDR3 runs 12 residues. The CDR3 loop is CASAGGNQPQHF. DNA of the CDR3: TGTGCCAGCGCAGGGGGCAATCAGCCCCAGCATTTT.

The gene calls are TRBV3-1 (or the pseudogene TRBV3-2) and TRBJ2-5, with TRBD2 identical over 14 bases. The CDR3 consists of 19 residues. Trimming took 3 bases from V and 3 from J; bases not matched to a gene: 12. Germline V gene data show CDR1 as LGHDT and CDR2 as YNNKEL (reference sequence). The CDR3 DNA sequence: TGTGCCAGCAGCCAGCTCGGGACTAGCGGGGGAGCTTTTAAAGAGACCCAGTACTTC. This translates into CASSQLGTSGGAFKETQYF.

This chain links TRBV12-3 or TRBV12-4 with TRBJ2-7; D remains unclear. Trimming pared 1 base from V and 4 bases from J, leaving 2 bases between. This CDR3 has 11 residues. CDR3 nucleotides: TGTGCCAGCAGTTTAGATTACGAGCAGTACTTC. The encoded protein is CASSLDYEQYF.

The V gene is TRBV25-1, the J gene TRBJ2-7; no clear D gene. The germline V gene has CDR1 MGHDK and CDR2 SYGVNS. The CDR3 contains 14 residues. V was clipped by 1 base and J by 0 bases, with 7 bases between them. This chain's CDR3 is CASSEFQHSYEQYF. The DNA for the CDR3 is TGTGCCAGCAGTGAATTCCAGCACTCCTACGAGCAGTACTTC.

This chain joins TRBV7-9 and TRBJ2-5, with D unresolved. Germline CDR1 SEHNR, CDR2 FQNEAQ (reference sequence). CDR3 length equals 11 residues. Trimming stripped 5 bases from V and 5 bases from J, with 6 bases between. In DNA, the CDR3 is TGTGCCAGCAGCCCTGCGGAGACCCAGTACTTC. It translates to CASSPAETQYF.